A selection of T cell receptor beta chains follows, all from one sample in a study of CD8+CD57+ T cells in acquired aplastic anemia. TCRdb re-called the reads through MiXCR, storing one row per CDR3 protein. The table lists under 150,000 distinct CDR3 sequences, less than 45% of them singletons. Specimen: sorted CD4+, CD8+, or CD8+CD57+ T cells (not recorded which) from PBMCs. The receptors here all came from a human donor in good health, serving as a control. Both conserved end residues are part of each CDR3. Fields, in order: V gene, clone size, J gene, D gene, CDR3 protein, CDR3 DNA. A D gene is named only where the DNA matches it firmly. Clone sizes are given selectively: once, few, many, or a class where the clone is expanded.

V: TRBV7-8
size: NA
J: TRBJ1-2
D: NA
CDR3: CASSHERYGYTF
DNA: TGTGCCAGCAGCCACGAACGCTATGGCTACACCTTC

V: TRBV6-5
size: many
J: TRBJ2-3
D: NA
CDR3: CASSYATSTDTQYF
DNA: TGTGCCAGCAGTTACGCAACTAGCACAGATACGCAGTATTTT

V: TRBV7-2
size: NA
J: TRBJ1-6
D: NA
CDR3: CALDHSPLHF
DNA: TGTGCCCTAGATCATTCACCCCTCCACTTT

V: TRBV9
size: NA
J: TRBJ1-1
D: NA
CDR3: CASSVADRPAMNTEAFF
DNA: TGTGCCAGCAGCGTAGCCGACAGGCCTGCAATGAACACTGAAGCTTTCTTT

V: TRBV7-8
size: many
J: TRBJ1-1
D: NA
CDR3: CASSLPANTEAFF
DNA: TGTGCCAGCAGCTTACCGGCAAACACTGAAGCTTTCTTT

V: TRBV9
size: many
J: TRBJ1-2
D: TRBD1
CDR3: CASSQSGGYGYTF
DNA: TGTGCCAGCAGCCAATCAGGGGGCTATGGCTACACCTTC

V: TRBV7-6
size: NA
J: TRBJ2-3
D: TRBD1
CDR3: CASSLVVTGTDTQYF
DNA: TGTGCCAGCAGCTTAGTGGTGACAGGGACGGATACGCAGTATTTT

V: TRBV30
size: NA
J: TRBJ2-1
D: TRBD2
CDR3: CAWTWGGYNEQFF
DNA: TGTGCCTGGACCTGGGGGGGCTACAATGAGCAGTTCTTC

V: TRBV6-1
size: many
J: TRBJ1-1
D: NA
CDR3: CASSEGPPLEAFF
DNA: TGTGCCAGCAGTGAAGGGCCTCCGTTGGAAGCTTTCTTT

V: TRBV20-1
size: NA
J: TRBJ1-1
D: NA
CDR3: CSATTGNTEAFF
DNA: TGCAGTGCTACAACTGGTAACACTGAAGCTTTCTTT

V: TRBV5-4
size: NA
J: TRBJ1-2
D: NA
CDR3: CAGSPDKNYGYTF
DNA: TGTGCCGGCAGCCCGGACAAAAACTATGGCTACACCTTC

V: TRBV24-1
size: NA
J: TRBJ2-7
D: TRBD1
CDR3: CATSGPTNSGGYEQYF
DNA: TGTGCCACCTCAGGACCTACAAATTCAGGGGGATACGAGCAGTACTTC

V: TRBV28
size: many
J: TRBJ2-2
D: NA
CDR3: CASRPYTGELFF
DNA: TGTGCCAGCAGACCCTACACCGGGGAGCTGTTTTTT